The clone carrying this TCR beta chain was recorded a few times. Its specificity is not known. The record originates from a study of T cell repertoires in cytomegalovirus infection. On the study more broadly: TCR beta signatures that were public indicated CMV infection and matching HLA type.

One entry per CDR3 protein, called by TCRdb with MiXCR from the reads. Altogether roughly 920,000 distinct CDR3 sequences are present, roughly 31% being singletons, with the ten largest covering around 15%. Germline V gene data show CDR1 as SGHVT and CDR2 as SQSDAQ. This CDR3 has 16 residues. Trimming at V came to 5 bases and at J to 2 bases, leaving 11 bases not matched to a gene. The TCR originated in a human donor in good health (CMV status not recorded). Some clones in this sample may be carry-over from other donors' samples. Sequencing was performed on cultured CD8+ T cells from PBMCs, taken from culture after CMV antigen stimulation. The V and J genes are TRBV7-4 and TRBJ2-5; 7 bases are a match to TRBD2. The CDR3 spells CASSAGYAGVQETQYF. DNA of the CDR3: TGTGCCAGCAGCGCTGGATACGCGGGGGTTCAAGAGACCCAGTACTTC.